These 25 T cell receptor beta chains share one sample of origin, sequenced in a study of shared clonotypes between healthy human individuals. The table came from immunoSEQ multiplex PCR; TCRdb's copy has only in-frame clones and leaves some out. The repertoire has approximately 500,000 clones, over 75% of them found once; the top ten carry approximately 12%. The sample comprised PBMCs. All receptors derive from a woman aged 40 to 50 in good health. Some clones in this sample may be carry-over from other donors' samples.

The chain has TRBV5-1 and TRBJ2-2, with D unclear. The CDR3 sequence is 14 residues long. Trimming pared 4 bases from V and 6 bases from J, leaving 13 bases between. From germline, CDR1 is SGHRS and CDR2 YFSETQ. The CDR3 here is CASSGELVSGELFF. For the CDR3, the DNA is TGCGCCAGCAGCGGCGAGCTAGTATCCGGGGAGCTGTTTTTT.

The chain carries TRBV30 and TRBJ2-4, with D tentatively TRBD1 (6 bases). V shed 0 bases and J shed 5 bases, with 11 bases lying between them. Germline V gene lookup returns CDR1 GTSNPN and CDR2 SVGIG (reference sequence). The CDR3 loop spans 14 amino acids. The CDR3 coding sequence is TGTGCCTGGAGTGTAGGGGGTTTCGAAAACATTCAGTACTTC. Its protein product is CAWSVGGFENIQYF.

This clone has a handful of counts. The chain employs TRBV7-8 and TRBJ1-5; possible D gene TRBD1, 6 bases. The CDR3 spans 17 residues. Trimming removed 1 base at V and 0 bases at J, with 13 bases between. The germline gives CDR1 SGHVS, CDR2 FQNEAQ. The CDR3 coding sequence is TGTGCCAGCAGCTTAGGGGGGCAGGGGCATAGCAATCAGCCCCAGCATTTT. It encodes CASSLGGQGHSNQPQHF. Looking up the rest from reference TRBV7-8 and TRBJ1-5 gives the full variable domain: GAGVSQSPRYKVAKRGQDVALRCDPISGHVSLFWYQQALGQGPEFLTYFQNEAQLDKSGLPSDRFFAERPEGSVSTLKIQRTQQEDSAVYLCASSLGGQGHSNQPQHFGDGTRLSIL.

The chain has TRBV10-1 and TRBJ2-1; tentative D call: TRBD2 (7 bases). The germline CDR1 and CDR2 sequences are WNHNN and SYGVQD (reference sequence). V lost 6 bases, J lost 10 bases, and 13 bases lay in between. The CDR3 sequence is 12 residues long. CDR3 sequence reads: CASSKGGGEQFF. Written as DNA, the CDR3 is TGCGCCAGCAGCAAAGGGGGGGGAGAGCAGTTCTTC.

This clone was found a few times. In nucleotides, the CDR3 is TGTGCCAGTAGTATGAGGGGAAGGGACACTGAAGCTTTCTTT. Protein sequence: CASSMRGRDTEAFF. This chain uses TRBV19 with TRBJ1-1; the D gene is possibly TRBD1 (5 bases). Germline V gene sequence: CDR1 LNHDA, CDR2 SQIVND (reference sequence). This CDR3 has 14 residues. V lost 3 bases and J lost 3, with 11 bases in between.

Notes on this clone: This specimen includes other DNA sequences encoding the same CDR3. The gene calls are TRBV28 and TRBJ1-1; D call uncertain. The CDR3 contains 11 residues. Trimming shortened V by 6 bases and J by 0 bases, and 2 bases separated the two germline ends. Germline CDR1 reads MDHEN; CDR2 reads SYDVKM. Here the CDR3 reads CASSVNTEAFF. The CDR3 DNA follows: TGTGCCAGCAGCGTGAACACTGAAGCTTTCTTT.

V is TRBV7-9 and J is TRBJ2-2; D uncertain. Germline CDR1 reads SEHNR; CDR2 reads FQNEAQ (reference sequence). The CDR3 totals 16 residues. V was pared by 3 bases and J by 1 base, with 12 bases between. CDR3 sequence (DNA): TGTGCCAGCAGCTTGACCGGGCGTTTGAACACCGGGGAGCTGTTTTTT. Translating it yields CASSLTGRLNTGELFF.

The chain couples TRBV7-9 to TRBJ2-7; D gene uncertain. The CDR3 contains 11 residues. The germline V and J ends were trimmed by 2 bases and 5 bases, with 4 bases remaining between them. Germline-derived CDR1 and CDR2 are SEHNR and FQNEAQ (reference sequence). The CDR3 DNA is TGTGCCAGCAGCTTATTAGACGAGCAGTACTTC. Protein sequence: CASSLLDEQYF.

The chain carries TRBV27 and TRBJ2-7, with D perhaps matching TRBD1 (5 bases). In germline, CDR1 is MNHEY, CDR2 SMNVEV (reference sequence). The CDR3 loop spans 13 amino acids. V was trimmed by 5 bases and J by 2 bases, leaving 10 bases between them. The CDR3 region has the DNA TGTGCCAGCAGTCAGTACAGGACCTACGAGCAGTACTTC. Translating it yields CASSQYRTYEQYF.

The CDR3 loop reads CASSQDRASGVLREQYF. The DNA for the CDR3 is TGTGCCAGCAGCCAAGATAGGGCTAGCGGCGTCCTACGAGAGCAGTACTTC. V is TRBV4-2 and J is TRBJ2-7; TRBD2 matches at 7 bases. V gave up 0 bases and J gave up 7 bases; unmatched junction bases: 15. The CDR3 has 17 residues. Germline CDR1 reads LGHNA; CDR2 reads YNFKEQ.

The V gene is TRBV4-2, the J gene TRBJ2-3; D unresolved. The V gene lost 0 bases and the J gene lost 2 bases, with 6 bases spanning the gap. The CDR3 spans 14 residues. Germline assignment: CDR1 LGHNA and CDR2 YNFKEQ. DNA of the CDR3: TGTGCCAGCAGCCAAGATAGAAACACAGATACGCAGTATTTT. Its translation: CASSQDRNTDTQYF.

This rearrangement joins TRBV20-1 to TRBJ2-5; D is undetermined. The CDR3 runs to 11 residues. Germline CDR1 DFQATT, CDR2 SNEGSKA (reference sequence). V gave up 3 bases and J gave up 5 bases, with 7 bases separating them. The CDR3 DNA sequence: TGCAGTGCTAGGGGGTGGGAGACCCAGTACTTC. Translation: CSARGWETQYF.

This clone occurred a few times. The CDR3 sequence: CAWRASLGLAGGRGYEQYF. The DNA of the CDR3 is TGTGCCTGGAGGGCCTCCTTGGGACTAGCGGGAGGTAGGGGCTACGAGCAGTACTTC. The chain has TRBV30 and TRBJ2-7, with 15 bases fitting TRBD2. The CDR3 is 19 amino acids. The junction had 15 bases not matched to a gene; V was cut back by 3 bases and J by 3 bases. CDR1 and CDR2 from the germline V gene are GTSNPN and SVGIG (reference sequence).

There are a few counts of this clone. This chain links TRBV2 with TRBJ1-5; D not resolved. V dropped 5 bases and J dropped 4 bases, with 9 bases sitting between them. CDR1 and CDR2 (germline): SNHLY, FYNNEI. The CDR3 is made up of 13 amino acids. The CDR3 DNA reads TGTGCCAGCAGTCCACACGCAAATCAGCCCCAGCATTTT. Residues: CASSPHANQPQHF.

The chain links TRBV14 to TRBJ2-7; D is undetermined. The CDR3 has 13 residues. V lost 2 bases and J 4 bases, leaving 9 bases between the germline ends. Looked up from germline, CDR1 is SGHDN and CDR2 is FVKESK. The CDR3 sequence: CASSQQLLYEQYF. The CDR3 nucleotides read TGTGCCAGCAGCCAACAACTACTATACGAGCAGTACTTC.

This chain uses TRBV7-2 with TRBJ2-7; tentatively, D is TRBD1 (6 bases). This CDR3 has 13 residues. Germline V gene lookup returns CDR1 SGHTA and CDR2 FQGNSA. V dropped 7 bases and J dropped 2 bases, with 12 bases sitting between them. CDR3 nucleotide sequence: TGTGCCAGCACCCTAGGACAGCCCTACGAGCAGTACTTC. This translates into CASTLGQPYEQYF. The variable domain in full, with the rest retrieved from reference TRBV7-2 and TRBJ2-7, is GAGVSQSPSNKVTEKGKDVELRCDPISGHTALYWYRQSLGQGLEFLIYFQGNSAPDKSGLPSDRFSAERTGGSVSTLTIQRTQQEDSAVYLCASTLGQPYEQYFGPGTRLTVT.

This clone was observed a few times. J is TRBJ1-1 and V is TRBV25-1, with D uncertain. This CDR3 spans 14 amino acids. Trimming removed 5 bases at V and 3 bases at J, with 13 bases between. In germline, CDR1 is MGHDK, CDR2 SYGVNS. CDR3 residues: CASSNPGQHTEAFF. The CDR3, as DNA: TGTGCCAGCAGTAATCCCGGTCAGCACACTGAAGCTTTCTTT.

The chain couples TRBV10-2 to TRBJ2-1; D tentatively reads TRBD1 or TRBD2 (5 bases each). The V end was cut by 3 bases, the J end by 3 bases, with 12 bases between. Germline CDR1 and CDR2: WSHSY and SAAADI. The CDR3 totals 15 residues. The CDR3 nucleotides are TGCGCCAGCAGTGAAGGGGCGGCGGGCTACAATGAGCAGTTCTTC. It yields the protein CASSEGAAGYNEQFF.

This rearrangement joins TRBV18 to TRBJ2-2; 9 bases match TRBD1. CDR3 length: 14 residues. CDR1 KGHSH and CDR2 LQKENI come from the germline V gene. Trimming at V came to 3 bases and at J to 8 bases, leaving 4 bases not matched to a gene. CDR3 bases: TGTGCCAGCTCACCGGGACAGGGACCGGGGGAGCTGTTTTTT. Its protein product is CASSPGQGPGELFF.

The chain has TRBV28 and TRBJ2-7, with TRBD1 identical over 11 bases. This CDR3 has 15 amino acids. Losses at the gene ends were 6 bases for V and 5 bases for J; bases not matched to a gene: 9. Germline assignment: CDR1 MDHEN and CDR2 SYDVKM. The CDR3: CASRSTRTGGHEQYF. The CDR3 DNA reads TGTGCCAGCAGATCCACCAGGACAGGGGGCCACGAGCAGTACTTC.

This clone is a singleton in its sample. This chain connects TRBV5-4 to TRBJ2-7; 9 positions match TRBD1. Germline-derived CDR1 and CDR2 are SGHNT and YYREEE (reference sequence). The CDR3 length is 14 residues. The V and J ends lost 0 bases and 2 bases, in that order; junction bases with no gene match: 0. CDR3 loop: CASSLGQGAYEQYF. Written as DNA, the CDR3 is TGTGCCAGCAGCTTGGGACAGGGGGCCTACGAGCAGTACTTC.

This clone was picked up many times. The CDR3 DNA sequence: TGTGCCAGCAGCCACGGGGGCGGCGAGCAGTACTTC. This sequence encodes CASSHGGGEQYF. This rearrangement joins TRBV7-8 to TRBJ2-5; D may match TRBD1 or TRBD2 (6 bases each). The J call may be in error: the DNA end matches TRBJ2-7 better. Germline V lookup: CDR1 SGHVS, CDR2 FQNEAQ. The CDR3 is made up of 12 amino acids.

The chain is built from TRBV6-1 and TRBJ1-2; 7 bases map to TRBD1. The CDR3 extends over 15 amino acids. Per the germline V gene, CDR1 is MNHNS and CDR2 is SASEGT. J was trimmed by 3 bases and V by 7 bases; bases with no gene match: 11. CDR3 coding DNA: TGTGCCAGCACCCAGGGGGGGGCGGAGGACTATGGCTACACCTTC. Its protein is CASTQGGAEDYGYTF.

The chain's CDR3 is CASSGAGVGRGTQYF. Here the CDR3 DNA reads TGTGCCAGCAGTGGGGCGGGAGTAGGTCGGGGTACGCAGTATTTT. The chain uses TRBV28 and TRBJ2-3, with 7 nucleotides matching TRBD2. CDR3 length: 15 residues. The V gene's germline CDR1 is MDHEN and CDR2 SYDVKM. V trimming: 5 bases; J trimming: 8 bases; junction bases outside the gene matches: 13.

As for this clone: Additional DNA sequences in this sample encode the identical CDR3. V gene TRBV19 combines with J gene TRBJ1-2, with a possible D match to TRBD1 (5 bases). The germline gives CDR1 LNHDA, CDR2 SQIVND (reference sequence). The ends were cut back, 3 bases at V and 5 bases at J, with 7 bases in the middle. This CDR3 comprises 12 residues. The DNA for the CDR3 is TGTGCCAGTAGTATGGGGACTTATGGCTACACCTTC. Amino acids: CASSMGTYGYTF.